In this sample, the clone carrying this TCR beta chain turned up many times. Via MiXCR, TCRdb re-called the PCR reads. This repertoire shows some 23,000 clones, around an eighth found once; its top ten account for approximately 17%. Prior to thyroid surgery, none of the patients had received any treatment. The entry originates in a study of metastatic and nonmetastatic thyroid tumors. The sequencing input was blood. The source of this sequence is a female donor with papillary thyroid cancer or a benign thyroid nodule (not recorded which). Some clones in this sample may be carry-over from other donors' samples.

The CDR3 nucleotides read TGCAGTGCGGACCTGGGACTAGCGGGAGGGTCAGATACGCAGTATTTT. Its protein is CSADLGLAGGSDTQYF. The chain combines TRBV20-1 with TRBJ2-3, with 16 bases fitting TRBD2. The CDR3 consists of 16 residues. CDR1 and CDR2 (germline): DFQATT, SNEGSKA (reference sequence). V lost 6 bases, J lost 4 bases, and 7 bases stayed unmatched.